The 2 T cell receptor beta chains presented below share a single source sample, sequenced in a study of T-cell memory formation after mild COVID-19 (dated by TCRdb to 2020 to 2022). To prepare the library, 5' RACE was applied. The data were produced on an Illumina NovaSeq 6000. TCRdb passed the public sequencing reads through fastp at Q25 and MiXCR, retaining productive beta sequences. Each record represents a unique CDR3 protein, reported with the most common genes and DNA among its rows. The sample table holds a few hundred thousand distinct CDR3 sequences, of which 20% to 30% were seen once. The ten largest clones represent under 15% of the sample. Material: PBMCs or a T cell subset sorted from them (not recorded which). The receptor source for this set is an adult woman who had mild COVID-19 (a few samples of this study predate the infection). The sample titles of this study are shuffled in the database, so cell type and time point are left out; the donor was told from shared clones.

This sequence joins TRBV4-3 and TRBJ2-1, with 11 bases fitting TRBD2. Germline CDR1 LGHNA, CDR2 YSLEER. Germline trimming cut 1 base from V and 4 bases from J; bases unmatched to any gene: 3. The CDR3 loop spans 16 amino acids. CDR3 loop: CASSQAPSGGYNEQFF. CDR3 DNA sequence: TGCGCCAGCAGCCAAGCCCCTAGCGGGGGGTACAATGAGCAGTTCTTC.

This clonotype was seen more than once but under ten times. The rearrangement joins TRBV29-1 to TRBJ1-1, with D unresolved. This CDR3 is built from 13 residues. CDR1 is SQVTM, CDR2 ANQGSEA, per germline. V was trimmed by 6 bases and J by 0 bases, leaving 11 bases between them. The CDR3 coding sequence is TGCAGCGTGGAGGTCGGATTGAACACTGAAGCTTTCTTT. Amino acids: CSVEVGLNTEAFF.